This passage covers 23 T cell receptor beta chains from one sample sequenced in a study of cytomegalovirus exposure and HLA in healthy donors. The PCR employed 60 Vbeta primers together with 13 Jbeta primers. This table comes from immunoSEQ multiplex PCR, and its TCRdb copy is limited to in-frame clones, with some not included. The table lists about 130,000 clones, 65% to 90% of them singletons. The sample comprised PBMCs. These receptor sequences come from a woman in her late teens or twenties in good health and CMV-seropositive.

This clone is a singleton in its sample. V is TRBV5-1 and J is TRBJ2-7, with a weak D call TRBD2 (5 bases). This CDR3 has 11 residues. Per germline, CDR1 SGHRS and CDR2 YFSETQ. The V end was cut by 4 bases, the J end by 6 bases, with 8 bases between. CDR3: CASSQEGEQYF. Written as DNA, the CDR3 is TGCGCCAGCAGCCAAGAGGGCGAGCAGTACTTC.

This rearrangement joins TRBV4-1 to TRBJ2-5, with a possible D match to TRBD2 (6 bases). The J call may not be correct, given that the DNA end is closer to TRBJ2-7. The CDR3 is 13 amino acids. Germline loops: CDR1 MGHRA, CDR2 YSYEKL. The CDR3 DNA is TGCGCCAGCAGCCAAGTGGGGGGTTACGAGCAGTACTTC. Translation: CASSQVGGYEQYF.

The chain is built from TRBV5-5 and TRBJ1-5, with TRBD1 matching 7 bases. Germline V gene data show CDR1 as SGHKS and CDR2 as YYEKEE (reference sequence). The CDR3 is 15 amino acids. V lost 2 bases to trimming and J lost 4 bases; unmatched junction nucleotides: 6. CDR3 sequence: CASSLTGQLNQPQHF. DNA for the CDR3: TGTGCCAGCAGCTTAACGGGACAGTTGAATCAGCCCCAGCATTTT. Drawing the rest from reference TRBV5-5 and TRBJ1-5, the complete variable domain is DAGVTQSPTHLIKTRGQQVTLRCSPISGHKSVSWYQQVLGQGPQFIFQYYEKEERGRGNFPDRFSARQFPNYSSELNVNALLLGDSALYLCASSLTGQLNQPQHFGDGTRLSIL.

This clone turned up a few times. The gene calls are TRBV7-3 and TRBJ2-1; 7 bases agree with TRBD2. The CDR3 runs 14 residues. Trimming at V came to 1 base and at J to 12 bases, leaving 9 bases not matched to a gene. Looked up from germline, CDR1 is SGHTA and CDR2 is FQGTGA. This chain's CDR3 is CASSLRGLETGQFF. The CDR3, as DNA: TGTGCCAGCAGCTTAAGAGGACTAGAGACTGGGCAGTTCTTC.

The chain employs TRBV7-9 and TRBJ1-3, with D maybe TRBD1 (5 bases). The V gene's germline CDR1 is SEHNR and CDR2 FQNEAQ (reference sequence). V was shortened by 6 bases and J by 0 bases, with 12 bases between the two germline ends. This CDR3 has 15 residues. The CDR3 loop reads CASRQDSHSGNTIYF. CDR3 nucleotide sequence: TGTGCCAGCAGGCAAGACAGCCACTCTGGAAACACCATATATTTT.

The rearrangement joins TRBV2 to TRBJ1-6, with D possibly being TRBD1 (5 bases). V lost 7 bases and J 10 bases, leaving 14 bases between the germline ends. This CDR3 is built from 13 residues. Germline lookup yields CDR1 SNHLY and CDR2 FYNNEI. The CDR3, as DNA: TGTGCCAGCATCCAGGCGGGGGAATCACCCCTCCACTTT. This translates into CASIQAGESPLHF.

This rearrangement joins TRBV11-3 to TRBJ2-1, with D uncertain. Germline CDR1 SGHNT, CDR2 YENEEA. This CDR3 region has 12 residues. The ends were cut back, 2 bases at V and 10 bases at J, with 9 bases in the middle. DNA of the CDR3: TGTGCCAGCAGCTTAACAGCTCGAGAGCAGTTCTTC. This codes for CASSLTAREQFF.

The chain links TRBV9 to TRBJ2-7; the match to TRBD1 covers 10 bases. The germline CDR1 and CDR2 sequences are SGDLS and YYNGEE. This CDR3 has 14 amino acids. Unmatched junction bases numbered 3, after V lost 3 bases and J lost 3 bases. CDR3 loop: CASSAGQGIYEQYF. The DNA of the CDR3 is TGTGCCAGCAGCGCGGGACAGGGGATCTACGAGCAGTACTTC.

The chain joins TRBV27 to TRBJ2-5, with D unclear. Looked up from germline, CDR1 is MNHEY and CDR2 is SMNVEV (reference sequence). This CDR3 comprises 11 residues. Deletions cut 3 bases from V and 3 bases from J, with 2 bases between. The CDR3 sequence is CASSFEETQYF. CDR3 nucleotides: TGTGCCAGCAGTTTCGAAGAGACCCAGTACTTC.

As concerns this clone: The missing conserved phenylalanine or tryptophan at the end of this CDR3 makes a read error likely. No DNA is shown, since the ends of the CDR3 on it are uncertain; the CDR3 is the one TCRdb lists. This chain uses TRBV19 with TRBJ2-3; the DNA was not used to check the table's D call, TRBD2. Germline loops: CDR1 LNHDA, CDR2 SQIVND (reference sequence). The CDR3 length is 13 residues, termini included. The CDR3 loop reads CASSQLAGGPTLI.

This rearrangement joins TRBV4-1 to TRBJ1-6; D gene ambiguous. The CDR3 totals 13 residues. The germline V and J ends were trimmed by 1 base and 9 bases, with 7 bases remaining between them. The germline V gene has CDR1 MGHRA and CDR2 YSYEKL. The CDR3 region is CASSQGESSPLHF. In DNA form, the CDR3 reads TGCGCCAGCAGCCAAGGGGAGAGTTCACCCCTCCACTTT.

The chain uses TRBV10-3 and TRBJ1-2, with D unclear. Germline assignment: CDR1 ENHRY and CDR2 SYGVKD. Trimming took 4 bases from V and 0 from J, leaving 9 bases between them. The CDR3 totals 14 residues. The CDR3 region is CAISAHGANYGYTF. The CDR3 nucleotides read TGTGCCATCAGTGCCCACGGGGCTAACTATGGCTACACCTTC.

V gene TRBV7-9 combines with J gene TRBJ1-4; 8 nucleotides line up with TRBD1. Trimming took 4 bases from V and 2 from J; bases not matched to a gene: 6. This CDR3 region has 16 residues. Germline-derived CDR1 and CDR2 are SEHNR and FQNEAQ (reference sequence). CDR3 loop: CASSSDRESTNEKLFF. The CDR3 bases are TGTGCCAGCAGCTCGGACAGGGAATCTACTAATGAAAAACTGTTTTTT.

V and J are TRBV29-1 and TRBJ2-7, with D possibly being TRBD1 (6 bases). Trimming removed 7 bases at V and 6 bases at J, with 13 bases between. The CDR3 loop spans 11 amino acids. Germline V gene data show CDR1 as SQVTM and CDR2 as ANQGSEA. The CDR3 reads CSAITGFEQYF. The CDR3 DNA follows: TGCAGCGCCATCACAGGGTTCGAGCAGTACTTC.

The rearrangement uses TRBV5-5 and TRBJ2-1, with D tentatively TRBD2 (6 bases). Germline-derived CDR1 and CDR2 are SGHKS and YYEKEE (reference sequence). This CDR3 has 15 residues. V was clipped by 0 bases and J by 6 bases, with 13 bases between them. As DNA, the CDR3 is TGTGCCAGCAGCTTGGTGGCGGGGTCCCCCAATGAGCAGTTCTTC. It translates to CASSLVAGSPNEQFF.

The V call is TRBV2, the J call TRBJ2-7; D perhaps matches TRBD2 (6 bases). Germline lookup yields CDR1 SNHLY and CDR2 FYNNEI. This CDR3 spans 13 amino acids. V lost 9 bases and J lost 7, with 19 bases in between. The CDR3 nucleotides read TGTGCCAGAGGGGACTTAGAGTTCAGAGAGCAGTACTTC. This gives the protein CARGDLEFREQYF.

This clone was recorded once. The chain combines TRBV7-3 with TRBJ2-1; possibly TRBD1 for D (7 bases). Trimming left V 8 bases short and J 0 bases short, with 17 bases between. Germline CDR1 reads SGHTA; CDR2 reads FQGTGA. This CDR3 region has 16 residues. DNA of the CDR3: TGTGCCAGCGGGGAAAGGGGGGACAGCTCCTACAATGAGCAGTTCTTC. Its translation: CASGERGDSSYNEQFF.

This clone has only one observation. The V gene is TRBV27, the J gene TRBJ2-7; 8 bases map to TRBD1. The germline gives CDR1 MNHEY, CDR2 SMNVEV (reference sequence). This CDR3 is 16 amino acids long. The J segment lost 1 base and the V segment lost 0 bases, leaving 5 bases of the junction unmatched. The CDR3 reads CASSLSAGGRSYEQYF. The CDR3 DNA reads TGTGCCAGCAGTTTATCCGCAGGGGGCAGGTCCTACGAGCAGTACTTC.

The CDR3: CASRGLGGSYEQFF. In DNA form, the CDR3 reads TGTGCCAGCAGGGGACTAGGGGGTTCGTATGAGCAGTTCTTC. The chain links TRBV27 to TRBJ2-1, with 8 positions matching TRBD2. The germline V gene encodes CDR1 MNHEY and CDR2 SMNVEV (reference sequence). V was clipped by 6 bases and J by 8 bases; unmatched bases: 9. The CDR3 spans 14 residues.

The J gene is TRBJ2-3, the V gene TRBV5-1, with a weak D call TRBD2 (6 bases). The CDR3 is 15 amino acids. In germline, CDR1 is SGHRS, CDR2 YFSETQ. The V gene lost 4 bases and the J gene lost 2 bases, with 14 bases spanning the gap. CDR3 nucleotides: TGCGCCAGCAGCGGCGGGACCCTGATCACAGATACGCAGTATTTT. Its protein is CASSGGTLITDTQYF.

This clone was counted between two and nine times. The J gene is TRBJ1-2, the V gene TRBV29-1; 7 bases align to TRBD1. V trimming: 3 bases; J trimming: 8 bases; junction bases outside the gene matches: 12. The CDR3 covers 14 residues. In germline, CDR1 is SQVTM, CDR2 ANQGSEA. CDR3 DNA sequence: TGCAGCGTTGACATAGGACAGGCCCTGGGGGGCTACACCTTC. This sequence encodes CSVDIGQALGGYTF.

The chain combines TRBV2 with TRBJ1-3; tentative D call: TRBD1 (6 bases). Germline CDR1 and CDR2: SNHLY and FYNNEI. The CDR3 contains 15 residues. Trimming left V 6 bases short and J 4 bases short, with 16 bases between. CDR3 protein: CASRRDILGGNTIYF. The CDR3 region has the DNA TGTGCCAGCAGGAGGGACATTTTAGGAGGAAACACCATATATTTT.

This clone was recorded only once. The CDR3 here is CASSLLGQGTGELFF. The CDR3 DNA reads as TGTGCCAGCAGTTTATTGGGACAGGGGACCGGGGAGCTGTTTTTT. The chain employs TRBV28 and TRBJ2-2; 10 bases fit TRBD1. Germline lookup yields CDR1 MDHEN and CDR2 SYDVKM. The V and J ends lost 1 base and 5 bases, in that order; junction bases with no gene match: 1. The length of the CDR3 is 15 residues.